Listed below are T cell receptor beta chains from one sample, sequenced in a study of T cell changes during pregnancy in multiple sclerosis. TCRdb's copy holds only in-frame clones and misses some; the assay was immunoSEQ multiplex PCR. The table includes about 34,000 clones, 85% to 90% detected once. The sequenced sample was CD8+ T cells from peripheral blood mononuclear cells, obtained in the third trimester of pregnancy. The source is a female donor with multiple sclerosis, enrolled in a pregnancy study. Both conserved end residues are part of each CDR3.

j_gene: TRBJ1-2
v_gene: TRBV5-6
CDR3aa: CASSQGSNYGYTF

j_gene: TRBJ2-7
v_gene: TRBV9
CDR3aa: CASSAEVGTGARQQYF

j_gene: TRBJ1-2
v_gene: TRBV5-3
CDR3aa: CARRMSAEGHYGYTF

j_gene: TRBJ1-6
v_gene: TRBV27
CDR3aa: CASSLIGNSPLHF

j_gene: TRBJ2-4
v_gene: TRBV14
CDR3aa: CASSQGTALAKNIQYF

j_gene: TRBJ2-7
v_gene: TRBV4-1
CDR3aa: CASSQDWQGHLEQYF

j_gene: TRBJ1-2
v_gene: TRBV4-3
CDR3aa: CASSQMGGALSGYTF

j_gene: TRBJ1-1
v_gene: TRBV19
CDR3aa: CASSGQGWATEAFF

j_gene: TRBJ2-5
v_gene: TRBV2
CDR3aa: CASRTDRSAVSGTQYF

j_gene: TRBJ2-7
v_gene: TRBV5-6
CDR3aa: CASSLAPGGRREQYF

j_gene: TRBJ2-2
v_gene: TRBV7-9
CDR3aa: CASSSPGTASQYTGELFF

j_gene: TRBJ2-5
v_gene: TRBV6-1
CDR3aa: CASSGGYQETQYF

j_gene: TRBJ2-3
v_gene: TRBV10-3
CDR3aa: CAVAASGASTDTQYF

j_gene: TRBJ2-5
v_gene: TRBV30
CDR3aa: CAWRDRVQETQYF

j_gene: TRBJ1-3
v_gene: TRBV9
CDR3aa: CASSQQGASGNTIYF

j_gene: TRBJ2-1
v_gene: TRBV27
CDR3aa: CASSLAPGGTAYNEQFF

j_gene: TRBJ1-1
v_gene: TRBV9
CDR3aa: CASGPRGTNTEAFF

j_gene: TRBJ1-1
v_gene: TRBV19
CDR3aa: CASSWGRNTEAFF

j_gene: TRBJ1-1
v_gene: TRBV11-2
CDR3aa: CASSLDRANTEAFF

j_gene: TRBJ2-7
v_gene: TRBV27
CDR3aa: CASSLSWRYSYEQYF

j_gene: TRBJ1-2
v_gene: TRBV15
CDR3aa: CATSSYPGTPSSGYTF

j_gene: TRBJ2-3
v_gene: TRBV4-3
CDR3aa: CASSPSGIADTQYF

j_gene: TRBJ2-1
v_gene: TRBV4-2
CDR3aa: CASSQDTSGGADEQFF

j_gene: TRBJ2-7
v_gene: TRBV27
CDR3aa: CASSFTGGGYEQYF

j_gene: TRBJ1-3
v_gene: TRBV6-5
CDR3aa: CARKQGFSGNTIYF

j_gene: TRBJ2-3
v_gene: TRBV7-9
CDR3aa: CASSEAVRGADTQYF

j_gene: TRBJ1-1
v_gene: TRBV2
CDR3aa: CASSLNPRGSTEAFF

j_gene: TRBJ1-1
v_gene: TRBV27
CDR3aa: CASSLSDRVGSAFF

j_gene: TRBJ2-3
v_gene: TRBV9
CDR3aa: CASSVDYEGRNTDTQYF

j_gene: TRBJ2-5
v_gene: TRBV7-6
CDR3aa: CASVSSQETQYF

j_gene: TRBJ1-2
v_gene: TRBV4-1
CDR3aa: CASSQEEGADYGYTF

j_gene: TRBJ2-3
v_gene: TRBV4-2
CDR3aa: CASSQDQASGTDTQYF

j_gene: TRBJ1-1
v_gene: TRBV6-1
CDR3aa: CASSEISGTGGRLNTEAFF

j_gene: TRBJ2-7
v_gene: TRBV9
CDR3aa: CASSVDGNEQYF

j_gene: TRBJ2-2
v_gene: TRBV5-8
CDR3aa: CASSLLGKGDTGELFF

j_gene: TRBJ2-3
v_gene: TRBV4-1
CDR3aa: CASSARSNTDTQYF

j_gene: TRBJ1-2
v_gene: TRBV4-1
CDR3aa: CASSLTPGDYGYTF

j_gene: TRBJ1-1
v_gene: TRBV13
CDR3aa: CASSTWGGTEAFF

j_gene: TRBJ1-5
v_gene: TRBV6-5
CDR3aa: CASRGNRGNQPQHF

j_gene: TRBJ2-1
v_gene: TRBV19
CDR3aa: CASTPGDRAYYNEQFF

j_gene: TRBJ2-7
v_gene: TRBV6-1
CDR3aa: CASISAGREQYF

j_gene: TRBJ2-3
v_gene: TRBV7-9
CDR3aa: CASSSPGDGTPNTQYF

j_gene: TRBJ1-2
v_gene: TRBV7-2
CDR3aa: CASSLGQTNYGYTF

j_gene: TRBJ1-2
v_gene: TRBV9
CDR3aa: CASSPSLMSVAGGYTF

j_gene: TRBJ2-7
v_gene: TRBV6-5
CDR3aa: CASSPWTGRPYEQYF

j_gene: TRBJ2-2
v_gene: TRBV13
CDR3aa: CASSLSGGAGELFF

j_gene: TRBJ1-1
v_gene: TRBV7-6
CDR3aa: CASSSTGGLNTEAFF

j_gene: TRBJ1-1
v_gene: TRBV15
CDR3aa: CATWAGAMNTEAFF

j_gene: TRBJ2-1
v_gene: TRBV4-1
CDR3aa: CASSQVLANEQFF

j_gene: TRBJ1-5
v_gene: TRBV19
CDR3aa: CASSIEGAYGEYSNQPQHF

j_gene: TRBJ1-5
v_gene: TRBV7-8
CDR3aa: CASSLSSNQPQHF

j_gene: TRBJ2-1
v_gene: TRBV4-1
CDR3aa: CASSQVGAGGYNEQFF

j_gene: TRBJ1-4
v_gene: TRBV6-4
CDR3aa: CASSEGGENEKLFF

j_gene: TRBJ2-7
v_gene: TRBV2
CDR3aa: CASSVSRQGAHEQYF

j_gene: TRBJ2-7
v_gene: TRBV7-9
CDR3aa: CASSLIGQGAISYEQYF

j_gene: TRBJ2-1
v_gene: TRBV4-1
CDR3aa: CASSQEVALAAEQFF

j_gene: TRBJ2-7
v_gene: TRBV19
CDR3aa: CASSPSPAGVPPYEQYF